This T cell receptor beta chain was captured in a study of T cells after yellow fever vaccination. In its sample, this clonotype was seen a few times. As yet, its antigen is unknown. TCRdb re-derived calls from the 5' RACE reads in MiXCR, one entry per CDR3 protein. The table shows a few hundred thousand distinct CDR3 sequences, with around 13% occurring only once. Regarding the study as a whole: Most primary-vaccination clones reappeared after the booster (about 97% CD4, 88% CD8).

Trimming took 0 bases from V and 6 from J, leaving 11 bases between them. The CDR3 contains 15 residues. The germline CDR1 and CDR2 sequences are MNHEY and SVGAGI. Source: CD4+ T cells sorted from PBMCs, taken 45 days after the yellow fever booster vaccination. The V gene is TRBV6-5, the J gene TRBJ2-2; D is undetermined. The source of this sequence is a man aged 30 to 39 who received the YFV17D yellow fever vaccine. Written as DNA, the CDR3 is TGTGCCAGCAGTTACTCGATCCAAGGGTCCGGGGAGCTGTTTTTT. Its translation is CASSYSIQGSGELFF.